This T cell receptor beta chain comes out of a study of response to subunit inactivated influenza vaccine listed by TCRdb under 2018. Looking at the study overall: Deep quantitative T cell receptor repertoire profiling was used in the study to track responses to a trivalent subunit inactivated influenza vaccine. Study-level results and caveats: The authors suggested that each seasonal influenza vaccination may recruit only a limited number of new T cells.

Its CDR3 holds 14 amino acids, cysteine through phenylalanine. The only DNA kept is the CDR3, 42 bases in frame from the first base. Deletion took 5 bases off V and 7 bases off J, with a span of 19 bases between the germline ends. Sequences SGHRS (CDR1) and YFSETQ (CDR2) are obtained from the germline V gene. The method was RT-PCR. The run used an Illumina HiSeq 2500. Starting from the raw public reads, TCRdb applied fastp trimming at Q25, assembled clones with MiXCR and retained in-frame beta chains. Each entry is one CDR3 protein sequence, shown with its most common DNA and genes. This sample has about 500,000 distinct CDR3 sequences in its table, and approximately 15% of those were observed once. The ten largest clones add up to around 3% of the sample. Ten or more counts support this clonotype. Its specific antigen is unknown. No quality values exist for individual bases; no much larger clone is one base distant.

Sequencing was performed on CD4+ T cells sorted from PBMCs, taken around 25 months after vaccination. The origin of this receptor is a man aged 45 to 75 who received an inactivated influenza vaccine. Donor details come from another sample of the same person, matched by shared clones. This receptor chain uses TRBV5-1 and TRBJ2-7, with a weak D call of TRBD2 (6 bases match). The nucleotide sequence is TGCGCCAGCAGACTCGGGGGAACCGCGGGGGAGCAGTACTTC. It encodes CASRLGGTAGEQYF. The entire variable domain, with the stretches around the CDR3 drawn from the reference TRBV5-1 and TRBJ2-7 proteins, is KAGVTQTPRYLIKTRGQQVTLSCSPISGHRSVSWYQQTPGQGLQFLFEYFSETQRNKGNFPGRFSGRQFSNSRSEMNVSTLELGDSALYLCASRLGGTAGEQYFGPGTRLTVT.